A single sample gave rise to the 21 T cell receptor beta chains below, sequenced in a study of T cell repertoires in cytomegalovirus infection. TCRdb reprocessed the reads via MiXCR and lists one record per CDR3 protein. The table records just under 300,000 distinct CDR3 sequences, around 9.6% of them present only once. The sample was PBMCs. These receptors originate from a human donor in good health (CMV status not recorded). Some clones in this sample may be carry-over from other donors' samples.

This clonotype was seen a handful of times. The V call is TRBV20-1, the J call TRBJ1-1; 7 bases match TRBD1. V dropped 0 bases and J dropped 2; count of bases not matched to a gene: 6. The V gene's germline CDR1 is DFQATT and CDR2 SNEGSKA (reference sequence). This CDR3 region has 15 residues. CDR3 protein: CSAREVRTGNTEAFF. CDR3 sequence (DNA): TGCAGTGCTAGAGAGGTACGGACAGGAAACACTGAAGCTTTCTTT.

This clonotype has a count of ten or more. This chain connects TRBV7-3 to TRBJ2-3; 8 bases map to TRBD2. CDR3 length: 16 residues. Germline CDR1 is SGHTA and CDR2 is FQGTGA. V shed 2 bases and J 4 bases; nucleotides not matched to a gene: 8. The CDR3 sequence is CASSLLGSGAADTQYF. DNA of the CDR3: TGTGCCAGCAGCTTACTGGGTAGCGGGGCCGCAGATACGCAGTATTTT.

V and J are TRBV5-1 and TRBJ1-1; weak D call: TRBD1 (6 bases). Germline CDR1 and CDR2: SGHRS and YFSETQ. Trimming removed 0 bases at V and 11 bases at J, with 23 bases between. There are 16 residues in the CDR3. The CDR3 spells CASSLEGRMTGHGAFF. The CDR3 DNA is TGCGCCAGCAGCTTGGAAGGTAGAATGACAGGTCACGGGGCTTTCTTT.

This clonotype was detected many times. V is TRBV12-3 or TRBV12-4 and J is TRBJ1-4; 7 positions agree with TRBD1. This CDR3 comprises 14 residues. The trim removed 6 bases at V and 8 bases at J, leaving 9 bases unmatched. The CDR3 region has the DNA TGTGCCAGCAGGCGCGACAGGGATATCGAAAAACTGTTTTTT. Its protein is CASRRDRDIEKLFF.

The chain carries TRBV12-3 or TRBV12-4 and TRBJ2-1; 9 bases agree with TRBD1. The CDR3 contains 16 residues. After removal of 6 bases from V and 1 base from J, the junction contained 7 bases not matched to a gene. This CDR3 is CASRTGTGTSYNEQFF. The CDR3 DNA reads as TGTGCCAGCAGAACTGGGACAGGGACATCCTACAATGAGCAGTTCTTC.

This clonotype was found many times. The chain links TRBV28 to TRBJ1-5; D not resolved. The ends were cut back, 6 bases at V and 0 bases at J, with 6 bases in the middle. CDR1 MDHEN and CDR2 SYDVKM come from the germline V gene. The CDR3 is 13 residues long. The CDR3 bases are TGTGCCAGCAGCCCTACTAGCAATCAGCCCCAGCATTTT. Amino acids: CASSPTSNQPQHF.

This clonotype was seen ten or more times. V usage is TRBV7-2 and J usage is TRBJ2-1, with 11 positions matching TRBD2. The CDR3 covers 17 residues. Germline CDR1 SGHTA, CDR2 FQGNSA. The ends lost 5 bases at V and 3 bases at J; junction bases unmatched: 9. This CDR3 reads CASSLSPTSGDYNEQFF. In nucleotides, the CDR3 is TGTGCCAGCAGCCTCTCCCCGACTAGCGGGGACTACAATGAGCAGTTCTTC.

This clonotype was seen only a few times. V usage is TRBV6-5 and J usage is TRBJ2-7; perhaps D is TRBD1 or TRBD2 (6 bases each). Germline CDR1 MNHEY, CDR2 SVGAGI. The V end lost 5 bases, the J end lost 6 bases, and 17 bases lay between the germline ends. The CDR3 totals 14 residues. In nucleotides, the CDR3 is TGTGCCAGCAGTGCGACTTGGGGGGCCAGCGAGCAGTACGTC. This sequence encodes CASSATWGASEQYV.

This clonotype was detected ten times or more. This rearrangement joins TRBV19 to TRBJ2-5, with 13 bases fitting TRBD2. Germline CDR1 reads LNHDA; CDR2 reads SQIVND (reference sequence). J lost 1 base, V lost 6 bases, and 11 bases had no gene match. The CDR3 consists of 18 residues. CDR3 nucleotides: TGTGCCAGTAGCCTAAGGACTAGCGGGGGAGAAATCCAAGAGACCCAGTACTTC. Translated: CASSLRTSGGEIQETQYF. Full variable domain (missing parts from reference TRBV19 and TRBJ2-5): DGGITQSPKYLFRKEGQNVTLSCEQNLNHDAMYWYRQDPGQGLRLIYYSQIVNDFQKGDIAEGYSVSREKKESFPLTVTSAQKNPTAFYLCASSLRTSGGEIQETQYFGPGTRLLVL.

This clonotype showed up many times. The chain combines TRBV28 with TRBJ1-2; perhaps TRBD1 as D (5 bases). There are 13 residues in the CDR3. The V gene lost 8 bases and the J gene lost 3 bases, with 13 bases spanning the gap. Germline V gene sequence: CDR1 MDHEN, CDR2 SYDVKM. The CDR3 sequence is CASGPGIDYGYTF. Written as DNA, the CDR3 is TGTGCCAGCGGTCCAGGGATCGACTATGGCTACACCTTC.

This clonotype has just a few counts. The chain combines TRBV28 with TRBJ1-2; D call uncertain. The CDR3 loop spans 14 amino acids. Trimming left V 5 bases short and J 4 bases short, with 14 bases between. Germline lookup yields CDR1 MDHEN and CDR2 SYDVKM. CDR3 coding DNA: TGTGCCAGCAGTAACTACACAAAATTCTATGGCTACACCTTC. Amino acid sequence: CASSNYTKFYGYTF.

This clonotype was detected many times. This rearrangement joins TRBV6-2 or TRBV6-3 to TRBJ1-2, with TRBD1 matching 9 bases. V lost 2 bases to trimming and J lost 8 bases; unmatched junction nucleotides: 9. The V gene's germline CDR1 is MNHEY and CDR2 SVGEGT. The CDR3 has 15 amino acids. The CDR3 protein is CASSYPWGQGGGYTF. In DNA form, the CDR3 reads TGTGCCAGCAGTTACCCCTGGGGACAGGGCGGAGGCTACACCTTC.

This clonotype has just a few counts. The CDR3 loop is CSVAGTGGYGYTF. As DNA, the CDR3 is TGCAGCGTTGCTGGGACGGGAGGCTATGGCTACACCTTC. This chain uses TRBV29-1 with TRBJ1-2, with a possible D match to TRBD1 (5 bases). The CDR3 extends over 13 amino acids. In germline, CDR1 is SQVTM, CDR2 ANQGSEA. V was cut by 4 bases and J by 4 bases, with 13 bases left in between. Full variable domain (missing parts from reference TRBV29-1 and TRBJ1-2): SAVISQKPSRDICQRGTSLTIQCQVDSQVTMMFWYRQQPGQSLTLIATANQGSEATYESGFVIDKFPISRPNLTFSTLTVSNMSPEDSSIYLCSVAGTGGYGYTFGSGTRLTVV.

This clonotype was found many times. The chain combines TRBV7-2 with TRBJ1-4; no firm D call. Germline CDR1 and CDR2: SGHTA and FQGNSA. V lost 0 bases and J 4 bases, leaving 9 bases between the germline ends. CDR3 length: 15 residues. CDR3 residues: CASSLASGRNEKLFF. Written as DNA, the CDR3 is TGTGCCAGCAGCTTAGCGTCAGGACGTAATGAAAAACTGTTTTTT.

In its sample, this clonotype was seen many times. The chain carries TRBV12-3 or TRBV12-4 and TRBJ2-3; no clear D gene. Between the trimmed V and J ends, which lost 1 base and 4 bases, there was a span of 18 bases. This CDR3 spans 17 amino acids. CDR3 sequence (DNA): TGTGCCAGCAGTTTAGGCGAGCCCCAAACCCTACCAGATACGCAGTATTTT. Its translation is CASSLGEPQTLPDTQYF.

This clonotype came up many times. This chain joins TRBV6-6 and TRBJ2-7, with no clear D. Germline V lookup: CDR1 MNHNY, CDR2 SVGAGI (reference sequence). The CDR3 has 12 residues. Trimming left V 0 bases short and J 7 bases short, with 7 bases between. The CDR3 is CASSYSGWEQYV. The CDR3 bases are TGTGCCAGCAGTTACTCGGGGTGGGAGCAGTACGTC.

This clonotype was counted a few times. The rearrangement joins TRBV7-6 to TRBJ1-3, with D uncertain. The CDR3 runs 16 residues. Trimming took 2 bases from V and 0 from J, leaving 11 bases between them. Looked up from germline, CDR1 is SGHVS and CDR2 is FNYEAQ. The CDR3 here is CASSLSYGSSGNTIYF. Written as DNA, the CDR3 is TGTGCCAGCAGCTTATCTTACGGTAGCTCTGGAAACACCATATATTTT.

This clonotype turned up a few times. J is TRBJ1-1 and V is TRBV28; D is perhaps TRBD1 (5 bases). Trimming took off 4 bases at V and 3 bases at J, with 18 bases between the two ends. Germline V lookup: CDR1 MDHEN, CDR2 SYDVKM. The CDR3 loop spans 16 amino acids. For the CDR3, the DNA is TGTGCCAGCAGTTCAAAACCGGGACGGATGGACACTGAAGCTTTCTTT. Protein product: CASSSKPGRMDTEAFF.

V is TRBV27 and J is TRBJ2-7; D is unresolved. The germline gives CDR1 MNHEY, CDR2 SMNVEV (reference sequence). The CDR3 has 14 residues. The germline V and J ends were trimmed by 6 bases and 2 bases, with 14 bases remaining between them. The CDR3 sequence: CASSLLPGPYEQYF. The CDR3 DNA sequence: TGTGCCAGCAGCCTCCTCCCCGGCCCCTACGAGCAGTACTTC.

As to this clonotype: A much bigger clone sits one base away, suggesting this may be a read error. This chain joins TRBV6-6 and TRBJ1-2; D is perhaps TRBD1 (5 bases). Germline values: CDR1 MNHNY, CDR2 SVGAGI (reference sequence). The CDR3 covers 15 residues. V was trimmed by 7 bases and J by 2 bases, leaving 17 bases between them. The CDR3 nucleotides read TGTGCCAGCACTTGGAACCGAGGGACGAACTATGGCTACACCTTC. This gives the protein CASTWNRGTNYGYTF.

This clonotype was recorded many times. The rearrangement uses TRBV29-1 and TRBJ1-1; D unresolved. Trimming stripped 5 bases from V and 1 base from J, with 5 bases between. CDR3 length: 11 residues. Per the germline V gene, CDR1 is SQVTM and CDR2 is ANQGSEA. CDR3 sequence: CSVLSNTEAFF. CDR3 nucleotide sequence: TGCAGCGTTCTCTCGAACACTGAAGCTTTCTTT.